This TCR beta chain was recorded in a study of CD8 T cells in ankylosing spondylitis. Study findings and constraints: A TCR beta motif made of 7 to 9 highly homologous variants seemed typical of ankylosing spondylitis blood. Disease-linked clones were reportedly significantly enriched in matched ankylosing spondylitis synovial fluid. Earlier reports found some motif variants in synovial fluid and blood in reactive arthritis.

On this clonotype itself: Its antigen is undetermined.

V was cut by 1 base and J by 8 bases, with 14 bases left in between. This CDR3 has 14 amino acids. Germline V gives CDR1 SEHNR, CDR2 FQNEAQ (reference sequence). TCRdb re-called the 5' RACE reads with MiXCR, one entry per CDR3 protein. The sample consists of about 160,000 distinct CDR3 sequences, around 18% of them appearing once. The source is a male donor with ankylosing spondylitis or in good health (not recorded which). The chain has TRBV7-9 and TRBJ1-1; unclear D gene. Specimen: blood, either unsorted or a sorted T cell fraction (not recorded which). The chain's CDR3 is CASSLGGRAFEAFF. CDR3 DNA: TGTGCCAGCAGCTTAGGGGGTCGGGCCTTCGAAGCTTTCTTT.